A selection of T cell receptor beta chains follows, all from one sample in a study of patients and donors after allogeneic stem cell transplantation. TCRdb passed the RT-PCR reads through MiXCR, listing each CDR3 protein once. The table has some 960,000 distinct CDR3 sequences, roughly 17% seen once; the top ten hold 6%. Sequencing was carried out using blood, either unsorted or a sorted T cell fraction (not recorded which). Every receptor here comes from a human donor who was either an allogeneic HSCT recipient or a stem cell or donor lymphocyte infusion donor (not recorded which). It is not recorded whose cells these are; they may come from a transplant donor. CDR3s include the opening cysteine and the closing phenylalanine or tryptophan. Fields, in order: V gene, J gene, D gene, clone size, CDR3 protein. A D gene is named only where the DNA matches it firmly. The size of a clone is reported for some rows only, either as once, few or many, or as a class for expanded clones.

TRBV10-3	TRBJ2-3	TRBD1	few	CAITGQSTDTQYF
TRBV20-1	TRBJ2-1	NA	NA	CSARVEGLDDEQFF
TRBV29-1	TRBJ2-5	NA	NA	CSAGYETQYF
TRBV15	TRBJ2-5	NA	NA	CATSKGRQETQYF
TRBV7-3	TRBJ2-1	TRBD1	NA	CASSLTLGQVNEQFF
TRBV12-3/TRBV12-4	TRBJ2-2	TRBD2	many	CASTLGAGENTGELFF
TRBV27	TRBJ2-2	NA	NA	CASSVKNTGELFF
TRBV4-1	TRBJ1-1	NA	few	CASSKPGTGNTEAFF
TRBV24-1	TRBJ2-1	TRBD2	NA	CATSDPSGGAYNEQFF
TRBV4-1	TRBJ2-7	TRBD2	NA	CASSPLGMVAGGGSYEQYF
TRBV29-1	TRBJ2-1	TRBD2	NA	CSVLPPSGPNNEQFF
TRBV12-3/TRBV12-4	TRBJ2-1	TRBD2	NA	CASSRGGRNEQFF
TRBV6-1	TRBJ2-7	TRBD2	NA	CASRTSGGTYEQYF
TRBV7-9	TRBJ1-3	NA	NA	CASGSREYSGNTIYF
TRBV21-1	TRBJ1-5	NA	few	CASSPGAHPGGVYDQPQHF
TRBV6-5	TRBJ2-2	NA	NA	CASSRQNGELFF
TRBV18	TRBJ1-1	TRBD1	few	CASSLTGGARNTEAFF
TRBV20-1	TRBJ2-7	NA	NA	CSANTVAEQYF
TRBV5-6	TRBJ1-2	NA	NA	CASSPTPTGAVFNYGYTF
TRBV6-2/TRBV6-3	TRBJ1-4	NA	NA	CASSYSTRRKLFF
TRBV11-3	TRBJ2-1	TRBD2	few	CASSPGGAGVNEQFF
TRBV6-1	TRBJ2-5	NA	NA	CASRPNGGLETQYF
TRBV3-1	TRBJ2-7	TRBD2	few	CASSQLAGVGYEQYF
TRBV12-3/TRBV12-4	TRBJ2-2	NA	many	CASSSYPGELFF
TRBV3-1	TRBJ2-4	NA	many	CASSNDRSKNIQYF
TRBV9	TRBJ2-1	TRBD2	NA	CASSRGGVINEQFF
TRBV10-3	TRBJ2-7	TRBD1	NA	CAMLQGNEQYF
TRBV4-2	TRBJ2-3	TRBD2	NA	CASSQDGTSGRNTQYF
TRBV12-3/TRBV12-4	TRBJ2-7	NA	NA	CASSLRQLSEQYF
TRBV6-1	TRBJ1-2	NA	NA	CASSPIPGRSSIDGYTF
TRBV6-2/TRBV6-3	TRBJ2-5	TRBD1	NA	CASSSHRGQETQYF
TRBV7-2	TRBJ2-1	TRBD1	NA	CASSPWTGGPLEQFF
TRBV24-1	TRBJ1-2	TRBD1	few	CATSEDWDSTGYTF
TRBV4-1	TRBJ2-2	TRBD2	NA	CASSQKGTSGGFGELFF
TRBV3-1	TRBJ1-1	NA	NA	CASSHGNGRTEAFF
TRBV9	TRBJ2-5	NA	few	CASSVGRAETQYF
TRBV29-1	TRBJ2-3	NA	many	CSVERTSGSTDTQYF
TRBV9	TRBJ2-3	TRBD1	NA	CASSLGQPPGTQYF
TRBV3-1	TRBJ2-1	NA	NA	CASSQVSRFSYNEQFF
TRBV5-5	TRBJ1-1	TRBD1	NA	CASSFPDGQGVNTEAFF
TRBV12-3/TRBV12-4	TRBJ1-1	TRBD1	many	CASSHLRGRDTEAFF
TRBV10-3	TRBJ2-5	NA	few	CAISEPRGPETQYF
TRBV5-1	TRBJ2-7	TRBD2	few	CASSLVLAGTYEQYF
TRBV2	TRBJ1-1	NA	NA	CASRGVGRDTEAFF
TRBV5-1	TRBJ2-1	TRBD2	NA	CASSPGGEDYPNNEQFF
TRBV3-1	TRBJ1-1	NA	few	CASSQKGTRQDTEAFF
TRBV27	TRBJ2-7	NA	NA	CASSFAGKNSYEQYF
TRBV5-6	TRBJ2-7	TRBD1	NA	CASSKDRGLSASYEQYF